The rows below give T cell receptor beta chains drawn from one sample of a study of chemoradiotherapy in HPV16-positive cancers. Assay: immunoSEQ multiplex PCR; the TCRdb copy retains only in-frame clones and omits some. The sample lists around 29,000 clones; roughly 93% were seen once. This sample comprised blood, obtained from a patient who underwent chemoradiotherapy. The source of these receptors is a human donor with HPV-associated anogenital cancer. CDR3s include the opening cysteine and the closing phenylalanine or tryptophan. The D gene is left open where the match is weak. Clone size is stated in some rows and not others, as once, few, many or a class when expanded.

cdr3_length	d_call	v_call	j_call	clone_size	cdr3_nt	cdr3_aa
16	.	TRBV19	TRBJ2-6	.	TGTGCCAGTAACTCAGGACATACCTCTGGGGCCAACGTCCTGACTTTC	CASNSGHTSGANVLTF
14	.	TRBV4-3	TRBJ1-2	.	TGCGCCAGCAGCTTAAACCGGGACACCTATGGCTACACCTTC	CASSLNRDTYGYTF
13	.	TRBV2	TRBJ1-2	.	TGTGCCAGCACGGGAATCGTTAACTATGGCTACACCTTC	CASTGIVNYGYTF
13	.	TRBV21-1	TRBJ2-7	.	TGTGCCAGCAGCCCACCTCGGGGACACGAGCAGTACTTC	CASSPPRGHEQYF
17	.	TRBV18	TRBJ2-6	.	TGTGCCAGCTCACCTCGACAGGCGCCGGTTGGGGCCAACGTCCTGACTTTC	CASSPRQAPVGANVLTF
15	TRBD1	TRBV25-1	TRBJ1-1	.	TGTGCCAGCAGTGGGGACGGGACAGGGAGATCTGAAGCTTTCTTT	CASSGDGTGRSEAFF
13	.	TRBV10-3	TRBJ2-7	.	TGTGCCATCAGTACGGACACCTCCTACGAGCAGTACTTC	CAISTDTSYEQYF
16	TRBD1	TRBV4-3	TRBJ1-4	.	TGCGCCAGCAGCCAACCTGCGGGGACAGCCCATGAAAAACTGTTTTTT	CASSQPAGTAHEKLFF
13	TRBD1	TRBV2	TRBJ2-2	.	TGTGCCAGCAGAGGGACAGTTCTGGGGGAGCTGTTTTTT	CASRGTVLGELFF
16	.	TRBV19	TRBJ1-4	.	TGTGCCAGTAGTTCCCACAGGCCTGCAACTAATGAAAAACTGTTTTTT	CASSSHRPATNEKLFF
14	.	TRBV2	TRBJ1-3	few	TGTGCCAGCAGTGAGGTTGGCTCTGGAAACACCATATATTTT	CASSEVGSGNTIYF
12	.	TRBV7-2	TRBJ1-2	few	TGTGCCCTCAAGGGGGTGTACTATGGCTACACCTTC	CALKGVYYGYTF
14	TRBD2	TRBV19	TRBJ2-1	.	TGTGCCAGTGGCCCGGGGGGCTCCTACAATGAGCAGTTCTTC	CASGPGGSYNEQFF
16	.	TRBV15	TRBJ2-2	.	TGTGCCACCAGCAGACTTCCGGGACGGCAGGGCGGGGAGCTGTTTTTT	CATSRLPGRQGGELFF
14	.	TRBV5-4	TRBJ2-5	.	TGTGCCAGCAGCCTTTCACAGGTAGCAGAGACCCAGTACTTC	CASSLSQVAETQYF
15	.	TRBV5-6	TRBJ1-2	.	TGTGCCAGCAGCTTGACCGGCAGGTCGAGGTATGGCTACACCTTC	CASSLTGRSRYGYTF
11	.	TRBV20-1	TRBJ2-7	.	TGCAGTGCTAGAATCGGGCGCGAGCAGTACTTC	CSARIGREQYF
15	.	TRBV18	TRBJ2-7	once	TGTGCCAGCTCACGCCGCGTGGGGTCCTCCTACGAGCAGTACTTC	CASSRRVGSSYEQYF
14	.	TRBV27	TRBJ2-3	.	TGTGCCAGCAGTTTGGGGGGCTGGGCAGATACGCAGTATTTT	CASSLGGWADTQYF
16	.	TRBV5-1	TRBJ1-1	.	TGCGCCAGCAGCTTGGGGACATTAAGGACGAACACTGAAGCTTTCTTT	CASSLGTLRTNTEAFF
12	.	TRBV5-1	TRBJ1-1	once	TGCGCCAGCTGCAACATGAACACTGAAGCTTTCTTT	CASCNMNTEAFF
15	.	TRBV28	TRBJ1-5	.	TGTGCCAGCATTGCAGACAATTATAGCAATCAGCCCCAGCATTTT	CASIADNYSNQPQHF
12	.	TRBV11-2	TRBJ2-7	.	TGTGCCAGCAGCGCCGGGACGGTCGAGCAGTACTTC	CASSAGTVEQYF
16	TRBD1	TRBV19	TRBJ2-7	.	TGTGCCAGTAGTATATCAGTACAGGGGGCGCGACACGAGCAGTACTTC	CASSISVQGARHEQYF
14	TRBD1	TRBV6-5	TRBJ2-7	.	TGTGCCAGTAAAGGACAGGGGAAGACCTACGAGCAGTACTTC	CASKGQGKTYEQYF
11	.	TRBV19	TRBJ1-2	.	TGTGCCAGTAACTATGGGGTTGGCTACACCTTC	CASNYGVGYTF
16	TRBD1	TRBV5-4	TRBJ2-4	.	TGTGCCAGCAGCGCCACAGGGGGCGCGGGCAAAAACATTCAGTACTTC	CASSATGGAGKNIQYF
16	TRBD1	TRBV7-2	TRBJ2-2	.	TGTGCCAGCAGCTTAGGGGGGACAGCCAACACCGGGGAGCTGTTTTTT	CASSLGGTANTGELFF
13	TRBD1	TRBV5-1	TRBJ1-2	.	TGCGCCAGCAGCTCCCGACAGGGGGATAGCTACACCTTC	CASSSRQGDSYTF
20	.	TRBV27	TRBJ2-1	once	TGTGCCAGCACTCCCAGGCAGGGGGGTTACAGATTGATTAGCTACAATGAGCAGTTCTTC	CASTPRQGGYRLISYNEQFF
13	.	TRBV6-5	TRBJ2-7	.	TGTGCCAGCAGTTACTCGAACGCCTACGAGCAGTACTTC	CASSYSNAYEQYF
14	.	TRBV6-5	TRBJ2-2	.	TGTGCCAGCAGAACTGGTCCGCGCACCGGGGAGCTGTTTTTT	CASRTGPRTGELFF
15	TRBD1	TRBV7-9	TRBJ1-1	.	TGTGCCAGCAGCTCGTGGACAGGGCTGAACACTGAAGCTTTCTTT	CASSSWTGLNTEAFF
12	.	TRBV5-4	TRBJ2-1	.	TGTGCCAGCAGCTTGCCTAGGAGTGAGCAGTTCTTC	CASSLPRSEQFF
13	.	TRBV18	TRBJ2-5	.	TGTGCCAGCTCACGGGACCTACAAGAGACCCAGTACTTC	CASSRDLQETQYF
16	TRBD1	TRBV11-2	TRBJ2-7	.	TGTGCCAGCAGCCCCCTGGGACAGATCAGCTCCTACGAGCAGTACTTC	CASSPLGQISSYEQYF
14	.	TRBV27	TRBJ2-1	.	TGTGCCAGCAGTCTCCAGACAGAGGTCGATGAGCAGTTCTTC	CASSLQTEVDEQFF
15	.	TRBV5-8	TRBJ2-1	.	TGTGCCAGCAGCTTGACAGGCTCCGGGTACTATGAGCAGTTCTTC	CASSLTGSGYYEQFF
16	TRBD2	TRBV2	TRBJ2-3	.	TGTGCCAGCAGTAAGACCGGGACTAGCTTCACAGATACGCAGTATTTT	CASSKTGTSFTDTQYF
17	TRBD1	TRBV5-1	TRBJ1-4	.	TGCGCCAGCAGCTCCAACCCGCGGGGACAGGGGAATGAAAAACTGTTTTTT	CASSSNPRGQGNEKLFF
14	.	TRBV5-1	TRBJ1-1	once	TGCGCCAGCAGCTTGGGGGAGATGAACACTGAAGCTTTCTTT	CASSLGEMNTEAFF
13	.	TRBV5-3	TRBJ1-4	.	TGTGCCAGCCGCGTAGGCTTTAATGAAAAACTGTTTTTT	CASRVGFNEKLFF
14	.	TRBV29-1	TRBJ2-2	.	TGCAGCGTCCTTAAAGGGATCGGCACCGGGGAGCTGTTTTTT	CSVLKGIGTGELFF
14	.	TRBV7-2	TRBJ2-5	.	TGTGCCAGCAGCTTAGCAGGGCGGAGAGAGACCCAGTACTTC	CASSLAGRRETQYF
15	TRBD2	TRBV4-2	TRBJ2-5	.	TGTGCCAGCAGCCCTCGGCGGGGGGGGAGGGAGACCCAGTACTTC	CASSPRRGGRETQYF
16	TRBD1	TRBV19	TRBJ2-7	.	TGTGCCAGTAGTACCTCTGACAGGGCGAGCTCCTACGAGCAGTACTTC	CASSTSDRASSYEQYF
13	.	TRBV28	TRBJ2-7	few	TGTGCCAGCAGTTTCGGCAGCCCCTACGAGCAGTACTTC	CASSFGSPYEQYF